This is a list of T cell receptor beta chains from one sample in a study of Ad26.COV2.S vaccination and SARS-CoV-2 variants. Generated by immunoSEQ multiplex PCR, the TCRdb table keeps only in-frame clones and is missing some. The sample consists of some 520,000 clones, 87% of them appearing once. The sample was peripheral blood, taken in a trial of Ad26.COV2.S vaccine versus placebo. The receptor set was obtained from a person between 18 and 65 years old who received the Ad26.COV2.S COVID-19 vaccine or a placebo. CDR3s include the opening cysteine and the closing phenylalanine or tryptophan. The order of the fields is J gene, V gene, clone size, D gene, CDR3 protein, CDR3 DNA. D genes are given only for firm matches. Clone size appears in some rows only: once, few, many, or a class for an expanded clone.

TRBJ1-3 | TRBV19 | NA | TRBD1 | CASTRQGSGNTIYF | TGTGCCAGTACTCGACAGGGATCTGGAAACACCATATATTTT
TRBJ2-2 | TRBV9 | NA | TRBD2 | CASSVDPGGTPGELFF | TGTGCCAGCAGCGTCGATCCGGGAGGAACTCCCGGGGAGCTGTTTTTT
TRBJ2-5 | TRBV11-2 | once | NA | CASRYSAGKETQYF | TGTGCCAGCAGATACTCCGCGGGGAAAGAGACCCAGTACTTC
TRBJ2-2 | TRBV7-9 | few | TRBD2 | CASPTVGAGGTTGELFF | TGTGCCAGCCCTACAGTAGGAGCGGGAGGGACCACCGGGGAGCTGTTTTTT
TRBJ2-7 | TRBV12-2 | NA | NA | CASRPGAGVLKAYEQYF | TGTGCAAGTCGCCCGGGGGCAGGGGTTCTAAAGGCGTACGAGCAGTACTTC
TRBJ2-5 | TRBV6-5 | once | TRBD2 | CASRFWGGETQYF | TGTGCCAGCAGATTTTGGGGGGGGGAGACCCAGTACTTC
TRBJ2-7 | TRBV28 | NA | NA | CASSLLRAASSYEQYF | TGTGCCAGCAGCCTTCTTCGGGCAGCTAGCTCCTACGAGCAGTACTTC
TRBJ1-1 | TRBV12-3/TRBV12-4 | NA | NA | CASSRRDGAIAFF | TGTGCCAGCAGTCGACGGGACGGGGCTATAGCTTTCTTT
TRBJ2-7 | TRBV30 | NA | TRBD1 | CAWNKGQGGHF | TGTGCCTGGAATAAAGGACAGGGCGGGCACTTC
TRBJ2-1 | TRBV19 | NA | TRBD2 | CASSISGGPYGNEQFF | TGTGCCAGTAGTATCTCGGGAGGGCCGTATGGCAATGAGCAGTTCTTC
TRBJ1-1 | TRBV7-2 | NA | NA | CASSEQGWYTEAFF | TGTGCCAGCAGCGAACAGGGATGGTACACTGAAGCTTTCTTT
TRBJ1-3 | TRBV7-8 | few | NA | CASSLVSTARNTIYF | TGTGCCAGCAGCTTAGTGTCCACCGCGAGAAACACCATATATTTT
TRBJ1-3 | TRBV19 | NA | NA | CASRMDMSRDTIYF | TGTGCCAGTAGGATGGACATGAGTCGGGACACCATATATTTT